These T cell receptor beta chains were read from a single sample in a study of graft-versus-host responses after intestinal transplantation. Repertoires were generated with immunoSEQ multiplex PCR, while TCRdb's copy carries only in-frame clones and drops some. The data hold about 99,000 clones, with roughly 84% observed a single time. No antigens are known for them. The sequenced sample was unstimulated CD4+ T cells sorted from spleen or lymph node cells, obtained before intestinal transplant. Receptor source: a human donor who received an intestinal transplant. CDR3s include the opening cysteine and the closing phenylalanine or tryptophan. A D gene is named only where the DNA matches it firmly. Clone size is stated in some rows and not others, as once, few, many or a class when expanded.

v_call: TRBV6-1
j_call: TRBJ2-5
clone_size: NA
d_call: NA
cdr3_aa: CASVGGETQYF
cdr3_nt: TGTGCCAGCGTGGGAGGTGAGACCCAGTACTTC

v_call: TRBV18
j_call: TRBJ1-5
clone_size: NA
d_call: NA
cdr3_aa: CASSPGPHQPQHF
cdr3_nt: TGTGCCAGCTCACCAGGACCTCATCAGCCCCAGCATTTT

v_call: TRBV29-1
j_call: TRBJ1-3
clone_size: NA
d_call: TRBD1
cdr3_aa: CSAGAGTGAGNTIYF
cdr3_nt: TGCAGCGCGGGAGCCGGGACAGGGGCCGGAAACACCATATATTTT

v_call: TRBV21-1
j_call: TRBJ2-7
clone_size: NA
d_call: NA
cdr3_aa: CAVGGGPSYEQYF
cdr3_nt: TGTGCCGTCGGAGGGGGGCCCTCCTACGAGCAGTACTTC

v_call: TRBV7-6
j_call: TRBJ2-1
clone_size: NA
d_call: TRBD1
cdr3_aa: CASSVDRGGEQFF
cdr3_nt: TGTGCCAGCAGCGTCGACAGGGGGGGTGAGCAGTTCTTC

v_call: TRBV6-5
j_call: TRBJ2-5
clone_size: NA
d_call: TRBD1
cdr3_aa: CASRSGTGLQTQYF
cdr3_nt: TGTGCCAGCAGGTCCGGGACAGGATTACAGACCCAGTACTTC

v_call: TRBV4-1
j_call: TRBJ1-1
clone_size: few
d_call: NA
cdr3_aa: CASSQQGRGTEAFF
cdr3_nt: TGCGCCAGCAGCCAACAGGGCAGGGGCACTGAAGCTTTCTTT

v_call: TRBV6-1
j_call: TRBJ1-3
clone_size: NA
d_call: NA
cdr3_aa: CASSVLGDAGNTIYF
cdr3_nt: TGTGCCAGCAGTGTCCTGGGAGATGCTGGAAACACCATATATTTT

v_call: TRBV10-3
j_call: TRBJ2-3
clone_size: NA
d_call: TRBD2
cdr3_aa: CAIRAGEGTDTQYF
cdr3_nt: TGTGCCATTAGAGCGGGAGAGGGCACAGATACGCAGTATTTT

v_call: TRBV6-1
j_call: TRBJ2-5
clone_size: NA
d_call: TRBD1
cdr3_aa: CASSDYRGQETQYF
cdr3_nt: TGTGCCAGCAGTGATTACAGGGGGCAAGAGACCCAGTACTTC

v_call: TRBV7-9
j_call: TRBJ2-1
clone_size: NA
d_call: TRBD2
cdr3_aa: CASSLAGGPTNEQFF
cdr3_nt: TGTGCCAGCAGTCTAGCGGGGGGGCCTACCAATGAGCAGTTCTTC

v_call: TRBV9
j_call: TRBJ2-7
clone_size: NA
d_call: NA
cdr3_aa: CASSVARQGPLLYF
cdr3_nt: TGTGCCAGCAGCGTAGCTAGGCAGGGGCCCCTTCTGTACTTC

v_call: TRBV29-1
j_call: TRBJ1-1
clone_size: NA
d_call: NA
cdr3_aa: CSVASGLLNTEAFF
cdr3_nt: TGCAGCGTCGCTTCGGGACTTTTGAACACTGAAGCTTTCTTT

v_call: TRBV28
j_call: TRBJ2-7
clone_size: NA
d_call: NA
cdr3_aa: CASSSITYEQYF
cdr3_nt: TGTGCCAGCAGTTCAATAACCTACGAGCAGTACTTC

v_call: TRBV6-5
j_call: TRBJ1-2
clone_size: NA
d_call: NA
cdr3_aa: CASSSLVLDYGYTF
cdr3_nt: TGTGCCAGCAGTTCACTCGTCCTAGACTATGGCTACACCTTC

v_call: TRBV11-2
j_call: TRBJ2-7
clone_size: NA
d_call: NA
cdr3_aa: CASSLDYHEQYF
cdr3_nt: TGTGCCAGCAGCTTAGATTACCACGAGCAGTACTTC

v_call: TRBV6-1
j_call: TRBJ2-3
clone_size: NA
d_call: NA
cdr3_aa: CASSVRGSGQRADTQYF
cdr3_nt: TGTGCCAGCAGTGTTAGGGGGAGCGGGCAGCGGGCGGATACGCAGTATTTT

v_call: TRBV27
j_call: TRBJ1-2
clone_size: NA
d_call: NA
cdr3_aa: CASSLSGLEANYGYTF
cdr3_nt: TGTGCCAGCAGTTTATCAGGCCTTGAGGCGAACTATGGCTACACCTTC

v_call: TRBV11-3
j_call: TRBJ1-2
clone_size: NA
d_call: NA
cdr3_aa: CASSLVRASNGYTF
cdr3_nt: TGTGCCAGCAGCTTAGTACGCGCCTCTAATGGCTACACCTTC

v_call: TRBV6-5
j_call: TRBJ2-7
clone_size: NA
d_call: NA
cdr3_aa: CAGSSETGGHEQYF
cdr3_nt: TGTGCCGGCAGTTCGGAGACAGGCGGCCACGAGCAGTACTTC

v_call: TRBV11-2
j_call: TRBJ2-2
clone_size: NA
d_call: NA
cdr3_aa: CASGPGGASGTGELFF
cdr3_nt: TGTGCCAGCGGCCCCGGTGGGGCGTCGGGCACCGGGGAGCTGTTTTTT

v_call: TRBV10-2
j_call: TRBJ1-3
clone_size: NA
d_call: TRBD1
cdr3_aa: CASSPGQGSGNTIYF
cdr3_nt: TGCGCCAGCAGCCCGGGACAGGGATCGGGAAACACCATATATTTT

v_call: TRBV9
j_call: TRBJ2-1
clone_size: NA
d_call: TRBD1
cdr3_aa: CASSADRGRNEQFF
cdr3_nt: TGTGCCAGCAGCGCAGACAGGGGTCGGAATGAGCAGTTCTTC

v_call: TRBV7-9
j_call: TRBJ2-7
clone_size: NA
d_call: NA
cdr3_aa: CASSPPSIYEQYF
cdr3_nt: TGTGCCAGCAGCCCCCCCTCTATCTACGAGCAGTACTTC

v_call: TRBV2
j_call: TRBJ2-5
clone_size: NA
d_call: TRBD1
cdr3_aa: CASSGQGAGETQYF
cdr3_nt: TGTGCCAGCAGTGGGCAGGGGGCAGGAGAGACCCAGTACTTC

v_call: TRBV7-2
j_call: TRBJ2-4
clone_size: NA
d_call: NA
cdr3_aa: CASSLGSGVRAKNIQYF
cdr3_nt: TGTGCCAGCAGCTTAGGTTCAGGGGTCCGAGCCAAAAACATTCAGTACTTC

v_call: TRBV6-1
j_call: TRBJ1-2
clone_size: NA
d_call: TRBD1
cdr3_aa: CASRRQGPYGYTF
cdr3_nt: TGTGCCAGCAGGCGACAGGGTCCCTATGGCTACACCTTC

v_call: TRBV5-4
j_call: TRBJ2-1
clone_size: NA
d_call: TRBD2
cdr3_aa: CASSLSGVAYNEQFF
cdr3_nt: TGTGCCAGCAGCCTTAGCGGGGTAGCCTACAATGAGCAGTTCTTC

v_call: TRBV10-3
j_call: TRBJ1-2
clone_size: NA
d_call: NA
cdr3_aa: CAITVDIYYGYTF
cdr3_nt: TGTGCCATTACTGTAGACATCTACTATGGCTACACCTTC

v_call: TRBV4-1
j_call: TRBJ2-7
clone_size: NA
d_call: NA
cdr3_aa: CASSQDHPPRTENGYEQYF
cdr3_nt: TGCGCCAGCAGCCAAGATCACCCCCCCCGGACAGAAAATGGCTACGAGCAGTACTTC

v_call: TRBV28
j_call: TRBJ2-4
clone_size: NA
d_call: TRBD1
cdr3_aa: CASSTSGTGLAKNIQYF
cdr3_nt: TGTGCCAGCAGCACTTCCGGGACAGGGCTCGCCAAAAACATTCAGTACTTC

v_call: TRBV4-1
j_call: TRBJ2-6
clone_size: NA
d_call: NA
cdr3_aa: CASSRAHGANVLTF
cdr3_nt: TGCGCCAGCAGCCGGGCTCATGGGGCCAACGTCCTGACTTTC

v_call: TRBV18
j_call: TRBJ2-4
clone_size: NA
d_call: NA
cdr3_aa: CASSPSGAKNIQYF
cdr3_nt: TGTGCCAGCTCACCATCCGGAGCCAAAAACATTCAGTACTTC

v_call: TRBV9
j_call: TRBJ2-1
clone_size: NA
d_call: TRBD1
cdr3_aa: CASSVGGDRGRRMSRLYNEQFF
cdr3_nt: TGTGCCAGCAGCGTAGGGGGAGACAGGGGGCGACGCATGTCCCGTCTATACAATGAGCAGTTCTTC

v_call: TRBV28
j_call: TRBJ1-2
clone_size: NA
d_call: TRBD1
cdr3_aa: CASSDRGGYGYTF
cdr3_nt: TGTGCCAGCAGTGACAGGGGAGGCTATGGCTACACCTTC

v_call: TRBV7-6
j_call: TRBJ1-6
clone_size: NA
d_call: NA
cdr3_aa: CASSPDSYNSPLHF
cdr3_nt: TGTGCCAGCAGCCCGGACAGTTATAATTCACCCCTCCACTTT

v_call: TRBV7-9
j_call: TRBJ2-5
clone_size: NA
d_call: NA
cdr3_aa: CASSLTNEETQYF
cdr3_nt: TGTGCCAGCAGCTTGACAAACGAAGAGACCCAGTACTTC

v_call: TRBV7-9
j_call: TRBJ1-6
clone_size: few
d_call: TRBD1
cdr3_aa: CASSSLGQNSPLHF
cdr3_nt: TGTGCCAGCAGCTCACTGGGACAGAATTCACCCCTCCACTTT

v_call: TRBV5-1
j_call: TRBJ2-5
clone_size: NA
d_call: NA
cdr3_aa: CASSLAAGQQETQYF
cdr3_nt: TGCGCCAGCAGCTTGGCTGCGGGACAGCAAGAGACCCAGTACTTC

v_call: TRBV6-1
j_call: TRBJ2-7
clone_size: NA
d_call: TRBD1
cdr3_aa: CASTGQVVREQYF
cdr3_nt: TGTGCCAGCACAGGACAGGTAGTACGGGAGCAGTACTTC

v_call: TRBV7-9
j_call: TRBJ1-3
clone_size: NA
d_call: NA
cdr3_aa: CASSLGGTGNTIYF
cdr3_nt: TGTGCCAGCAGCTTAGGAGGGACTGGAAACACCATATATTTT

v_call: TRBV4-2
j_call: TRBJ2-7
clone_size: NA
d_call: TRBD1
cdr3_aa: CASSQAQTGREQYF
cdr3_nt: TGTGCCAGCAGCCAAGCCCAGACAGGGCGCGAGCAGTACTTC